Reported below is one TCR beta chain. Germline V CDR1 and CDR2: SGHRS, YFSETQ. The length of the CDR3 is 13 residues. V lost 0 bases to trimming and J lost 5 bases, with 8 bases between them. These data come from a study of blood T cell repertoires in COVID-19. Study at large: Sources were T cells, B-cell-depleted T cells, or PBMCs; the material itself was cDNA or gDNA.

Per the original methods: Estimates of nucleated cell counts were drawn from the amplification of reference gene primers. The repertoire was sequenced with immunoSEQ multiplex PCR; TCRdb's copy has only in-frame clones and lacks some. V and J calls and clone size are copied from that table; D and trimming were computed from the DNA. The sample records 200,000 to 250,000 clones, 80% being singletons. The genes are TRBV5-1 and TRBJ1-1; D not certain. This receptor was taken from a woman between 70 and 85 years old with acute or convalescent COVID-19. Sequencing was carried out using peripheral blood. CDR3 sequence reads: CASSLGGPTEAFF. CDR3 in DNA: TGCGCCAGCAGCTTGGGAGGGCCGACTGAAGCTTTCTTT.